This T cell receptor (beta chain) was found in a study of CD8+CD57+ T cells in acquired aplastic anemia (dated by TCRdb to 2016 to 2019). Regarding the research as a whole: Extracted DNA from sorted CD4+ and CD8+ cells averaged approximately 3 ug, ranging from about 0.2 to 30 ug. Results the study describes overall, beyond this receptor: Patients and healthy controls showed no significant difference in CD8+ Simpson's diversity (P=0.060). Roughly 30 CD8+ CDR3 sequences were found to be shared between patients and controls, but these sequences appeared to be highly expressed in patients and within the immunodominant clones of the patients.

As regards this clonotype: The antigen it recognizes is unknown. No base qualities exist here, and no much larger clone lies one base off it.

Genomic DNA served as template for TCR beta VDJ combination and CDR3 sequence profiling. An Illumina HiSeq 2000 was used for TCR repertoire sequencing. The paper's data handling went like this. TRBV/TRBJ rearrangement plots, CDR3 size and DJ length profiles, and Simpson's diversity index were used to assess repertoires. Whichever DNA sequence was most abundant in the deep sequencing data was defined as the immunodominant clone. CDR3 amino acid sequences were screened for sharing across subjects and were compared with published repertoires and the VDJdb database. The raw public data were reprocessed by TCRdb itself: fastp quality trimming at Q25, MiXCR clonotype calling, in-frame beta chains only. Duplicate CDR3 protein sequences are folded into a single record with the most common DNA and genes. These V and J calls rely on TCRdb rather than the paper's analysis. The sample table shows 250,000 to 350,000 distinct CDR3 sequences, and about 56% are seen once. The ten largest clones take up 6.5% to 10% of the sample.

TCR repertoires of sorted CD4+ and CD8+ blood T cells from severe aplastic anemia patients and healthy subjects were deep-sequenced in the study. Ficoll-Paque density gradient centrifugation was used to isolate peripheral blood mononuclear cells. Before DNA extraction, CD4+ and CD8+ T cells were sorted by FACS or by magnetic beads. The source is a human donor with severe aplastic anemia or a healthy control (not recorded which). Sample: sorted CD4+, CD8+, or CD8+CD57+ T cells (not recorded which) from PBMCs.

CDR3 protein: CASSPPDRVTYEQYF. DNA sequence: TGTGCCAGCAGCCCGCCCGACAGGGTAACCTACGAGCAGTACTTC. This sequence uses TRBV12-3 or TRBV12-4 and TRBJ2-7, and 7 bases in between align with TRBD1. Trimming takes 6 bases off V and 2 bases off J; junction bases not matched to a gene: 10. The cysteine opens and the phenylalanine closes a CDR3 of 15 amino acids. Just CDR3 DNA is preserved here, 45 bases in frame from base 1.